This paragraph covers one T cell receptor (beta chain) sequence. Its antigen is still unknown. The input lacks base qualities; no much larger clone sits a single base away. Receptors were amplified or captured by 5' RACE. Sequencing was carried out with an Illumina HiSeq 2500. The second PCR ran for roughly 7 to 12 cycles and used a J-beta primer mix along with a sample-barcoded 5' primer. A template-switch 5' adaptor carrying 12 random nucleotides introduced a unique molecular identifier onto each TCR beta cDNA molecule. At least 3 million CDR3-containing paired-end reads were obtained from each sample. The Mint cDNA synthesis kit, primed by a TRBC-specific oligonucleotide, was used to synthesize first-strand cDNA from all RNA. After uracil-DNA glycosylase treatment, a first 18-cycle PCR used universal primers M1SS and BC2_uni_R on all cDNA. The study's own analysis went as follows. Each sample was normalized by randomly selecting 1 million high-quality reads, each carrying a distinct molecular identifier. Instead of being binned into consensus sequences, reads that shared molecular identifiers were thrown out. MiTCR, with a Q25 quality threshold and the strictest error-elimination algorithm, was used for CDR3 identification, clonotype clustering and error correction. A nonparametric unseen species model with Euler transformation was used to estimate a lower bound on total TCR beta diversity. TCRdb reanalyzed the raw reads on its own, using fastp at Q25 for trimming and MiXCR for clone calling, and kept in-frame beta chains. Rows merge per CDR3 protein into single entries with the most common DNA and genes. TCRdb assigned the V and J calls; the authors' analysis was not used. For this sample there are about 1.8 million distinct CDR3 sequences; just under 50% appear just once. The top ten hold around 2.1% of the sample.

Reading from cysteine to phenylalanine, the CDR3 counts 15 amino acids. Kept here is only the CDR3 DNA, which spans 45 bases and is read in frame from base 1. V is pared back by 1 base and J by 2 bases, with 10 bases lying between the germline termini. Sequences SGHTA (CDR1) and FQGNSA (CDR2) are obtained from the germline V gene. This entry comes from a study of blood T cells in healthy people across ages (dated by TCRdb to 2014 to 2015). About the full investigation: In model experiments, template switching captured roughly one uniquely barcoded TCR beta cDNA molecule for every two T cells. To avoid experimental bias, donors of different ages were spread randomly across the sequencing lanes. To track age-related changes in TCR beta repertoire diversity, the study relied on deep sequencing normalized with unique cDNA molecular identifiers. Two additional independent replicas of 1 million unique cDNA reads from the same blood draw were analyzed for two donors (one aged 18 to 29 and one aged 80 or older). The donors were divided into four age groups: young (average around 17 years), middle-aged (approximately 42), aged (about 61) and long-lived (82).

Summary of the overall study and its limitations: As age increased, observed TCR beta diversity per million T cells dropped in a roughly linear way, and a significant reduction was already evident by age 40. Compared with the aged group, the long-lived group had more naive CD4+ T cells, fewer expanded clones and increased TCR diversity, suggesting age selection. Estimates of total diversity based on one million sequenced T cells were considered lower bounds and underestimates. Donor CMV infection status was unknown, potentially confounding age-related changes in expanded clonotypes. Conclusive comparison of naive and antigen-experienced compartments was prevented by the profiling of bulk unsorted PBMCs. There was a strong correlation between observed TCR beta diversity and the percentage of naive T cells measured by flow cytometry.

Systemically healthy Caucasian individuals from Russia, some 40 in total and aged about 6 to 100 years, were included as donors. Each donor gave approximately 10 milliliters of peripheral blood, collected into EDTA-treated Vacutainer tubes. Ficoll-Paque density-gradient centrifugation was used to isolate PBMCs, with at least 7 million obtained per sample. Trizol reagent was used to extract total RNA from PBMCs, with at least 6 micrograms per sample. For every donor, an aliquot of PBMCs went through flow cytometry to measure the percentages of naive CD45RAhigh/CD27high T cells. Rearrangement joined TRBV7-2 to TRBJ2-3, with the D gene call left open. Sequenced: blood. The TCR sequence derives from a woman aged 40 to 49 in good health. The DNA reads TGTGCCAGCAGCTTAGTTGTCAGCAACACAGATACGCAGTATTTT. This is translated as CASSLVVSNTDTQYF.